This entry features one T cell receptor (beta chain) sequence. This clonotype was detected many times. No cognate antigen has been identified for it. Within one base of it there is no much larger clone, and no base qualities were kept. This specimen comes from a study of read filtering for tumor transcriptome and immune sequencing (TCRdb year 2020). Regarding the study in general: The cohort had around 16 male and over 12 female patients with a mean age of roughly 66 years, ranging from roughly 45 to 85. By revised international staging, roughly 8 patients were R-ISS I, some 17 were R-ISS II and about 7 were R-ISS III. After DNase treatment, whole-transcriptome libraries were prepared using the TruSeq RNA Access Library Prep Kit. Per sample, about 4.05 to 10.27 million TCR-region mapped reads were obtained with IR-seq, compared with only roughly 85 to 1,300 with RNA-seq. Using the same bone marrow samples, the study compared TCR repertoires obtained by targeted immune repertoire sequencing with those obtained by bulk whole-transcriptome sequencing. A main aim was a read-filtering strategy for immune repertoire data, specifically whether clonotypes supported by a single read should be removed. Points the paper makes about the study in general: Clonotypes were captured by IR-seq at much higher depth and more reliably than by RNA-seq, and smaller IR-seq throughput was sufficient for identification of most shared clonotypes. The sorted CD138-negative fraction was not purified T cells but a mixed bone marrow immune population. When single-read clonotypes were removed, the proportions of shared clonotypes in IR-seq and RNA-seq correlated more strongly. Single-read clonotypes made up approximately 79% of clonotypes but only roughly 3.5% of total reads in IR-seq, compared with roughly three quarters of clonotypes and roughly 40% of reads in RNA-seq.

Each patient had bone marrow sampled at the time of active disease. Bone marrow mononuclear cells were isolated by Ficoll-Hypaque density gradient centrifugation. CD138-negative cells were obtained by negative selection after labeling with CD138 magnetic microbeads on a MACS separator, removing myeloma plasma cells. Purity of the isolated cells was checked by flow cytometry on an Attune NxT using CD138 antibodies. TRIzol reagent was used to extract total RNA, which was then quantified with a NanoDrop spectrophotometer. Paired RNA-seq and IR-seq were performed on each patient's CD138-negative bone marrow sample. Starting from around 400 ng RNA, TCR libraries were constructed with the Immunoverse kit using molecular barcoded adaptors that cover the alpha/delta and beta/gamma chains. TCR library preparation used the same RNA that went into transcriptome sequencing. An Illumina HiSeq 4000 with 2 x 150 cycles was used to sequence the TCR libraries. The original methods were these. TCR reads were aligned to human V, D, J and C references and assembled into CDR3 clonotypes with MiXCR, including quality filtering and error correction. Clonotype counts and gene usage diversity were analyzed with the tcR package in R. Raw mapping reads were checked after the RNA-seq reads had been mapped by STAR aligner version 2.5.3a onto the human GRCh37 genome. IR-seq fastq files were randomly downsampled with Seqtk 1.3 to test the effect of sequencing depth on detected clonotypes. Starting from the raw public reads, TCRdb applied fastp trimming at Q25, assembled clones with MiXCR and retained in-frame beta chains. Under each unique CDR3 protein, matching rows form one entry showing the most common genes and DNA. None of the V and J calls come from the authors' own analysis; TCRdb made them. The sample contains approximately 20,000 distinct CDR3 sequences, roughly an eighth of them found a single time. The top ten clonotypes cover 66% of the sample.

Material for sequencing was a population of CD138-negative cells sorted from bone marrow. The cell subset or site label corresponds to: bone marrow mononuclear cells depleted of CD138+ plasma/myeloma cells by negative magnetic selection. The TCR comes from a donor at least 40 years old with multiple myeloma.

The CDR3 region reads CASRQEYEQYF. The DNA is as follows: TGCGCCAGCAGACAGGAGTACGAGCAGTACTTC. Recombination linked TRBV5-1 to TRBJ2-7, with TRBD1 tentatively as D gene (5 bases match). Trimming costs V 5 bases and J 4 bases, and their ends lie 7 bases apart. Including the terminal cysteine and phenylalanine, the CDR3 comprises 11 residues. CDR3 DNA only is kept here, 33 bases in frame from base 1. The germline V gene specifies SGHRS as CDR1 and YFSETQ as CDR2.